This section outlines one T cell receptor beta chain sequence together with its context. This specimen comes from a study of CXCR3-negative and CXCR3-positive naive CD8 T cells. UMI labels and 5' RACE were used to prepare the TRB cDNA libraries. One entry per CDR3 protein, without DNA, is what TCRdb gives after re-calling the 5' RACE reads. The sample table sets out 70,000 to 95,000 distinct CDR3 sequences. The CDR3 spans 13 residues. CDR1 and CDR2 from the germline V gene are LGHNA and YNFKEQ. This sequence originates from a human donor in good health. Some clones in this sample may be carry-over from other donors' samples. Sample: naive CXCR3- CD8+ T cells from blood. Subset in this sample: CD45RO-CCR7+CD27+CD95- naive CD8+ T cells lacking CXCR3 (TNR3-). The chain combines TRBV4-2 with TRBJ1-6. The CDR3 spells CASSQLGNSPLHF.